This entry lists 2 T cell receptor beta chains sequenced from one sample in a study of neurological immune-mediated disorders. TCRdb fed the 5' RACE reads into MiXCR, producing one record per CDR3 protein. The sample has 71,000 or so distinct CDR3 sequences, around 15% seen once; the top ten hold 4.6%. Sample time point: longitudinal time-point 1 (baseline). Specimen: PBMCs. These receptor sequences come from a female donor with HTLV-1-associated myelopathy (HAM/TSP).

This clonotype was counted ten times or more. The chain links TRBV9 to TRBJ2-3; perhaps TRBD2 as D (5 bases). The CDR3 consists of 16 residues. Germline assignment: CDR1 SGDLS and CDR2 YYNGEE. The V end was cut by 2 bases, the J end by 2 bases, with 15 bases between. The CDR3 sequence is CASSVGRSGSTDTQYF. The DNA for the CDR3 is TGTGCCAGCAGCGTCGGTCGTTCGGGGTCCACAGATACGCAGTATTTT.

This clonotype occurred many times. The rearrangement uses TRBV7-3 and TRBJ2-1; no reliable D call. CDR3 length equals 12 residues. V shed 5 bases and J shed 6 bases, with 8 bases lying between them. Germline V lookup: CDR1 SGHTA, CDR2 FQGTGA. CDR3 residues: CASSPGRNEQFF. The DNA of the CDR3 is TGTGCCAGCAGCCCAGGCCGCAATGAGCAGTTCTTC. Using reference TRBV7-3 and TRBJ2-1 for the parts outside the CDR3, the full variable domain is GAGVSQTPSNKVTEKGKYVELRCDPISGHTALYWYRQSLGQGPEFLIYFQGTGAADDSGLPNDRFFAVRPEGSVSTLKIQRTERGDSAVYLCASSPGRNEQFFGPGTRLTVL.